What follows are 9 T cell receptor beta chains derived from one specimen sequenced in a study of tumor and adjacent non-tumor tissue in lung cancer. No cell sorting was done before RNA was extracted from the tissue. This non-tumor lung sample came from over 3 cm beyond the tumor edge. TCRbeta libraries were built with three rounds of nested PCR, modified from ARM-PCR. TCRdb recomputed calls from the multiplex PCR reads with MiXCR, one row per CDR3 protein. The sample lists approximately 120,000 distinct CDR3 sequences; 60% to 70% were seen once. Sample: distant non-tumor lung tissue. The receptors were gathered from a man in his sixties with non-small cell lung cancer.

Notes on this clonotype: The junction does not match germline at one end; this may be a read error. The J gene is TRBJ1-2, the V gene TRBV7-9; D may be TRBD1 (5 bases). CDR3 length: 13 amino acids. Germline CDR1 is SEHNR and CDR2 is FQNEAQ (reference sequence). The CDR3 loop reads CAISPDSNYGYTF. The CDR3 DNA reads as TGTGCCATCAGCCCTGACAGCAACTATGGCTACACCTTC.

In this sample, this clonotype turned up many times. The chain combines TRBV28 with TRBJ1-4, with D tentatively TRBD1 (5 bases). The V end was cut by 6 bases, the J end by 6 bases, with 14 bases between. Germline CDR1 reads MDHEN; CDR2 reads SYDVKM. The CDR3 spans 14 residues. The CDR3 protein is CASSPAGTDEKLFF. CDR3 nucleotides: TGTGCCAGCAGCCCAGCCGGGACGGATGAAAAACTGTTTTTT.

In regard to this clonotype: Compared with germline, one end of the junction differs, possibly owing to a read error. The rearrangement joins TRBV29-1 to TRBJ2-7; D is possibly TRBD2 (5 bases). This CDR3 spans 12 amino acids. The V gene's germline CDR1 is SQVTM and CDR2 ANQGSEA. The CDR3 region has the DNA TGCAACGTTGCACGGGGTCCCTACGAGCAGTACTTC. Amino acid sequence: CNVARGPYEQYF.

On this clonotype: At one of its ends the junction is not consistent with the germline gene, which may arise from a read error. CDR3 coding DNA: TGTGCCAGGAGCCTAGGGAGGGGCCTAAACACCGGGGAGCGGTTTTTT. It yields the protein CARSLGRGLNTGERFF. This chain links TRBV11-1 with TRBJ2-2, with 7 bases identical to TRBD2. This CDR3 contains 16 residues. Germline loops: CDR1 SGHAT, CDR2 FQDESV (reference sequence).

This clonotype appeared many times. This chain connects TRBV11-2 to TRBJ2-2, with TRBD2 as a possible D gene (5 bases). The CDR3 consists of 17 residues. V gave up 1 base and J gave up 4 bases, with 16 bases separating them. Germline V gives CDR1 SGHAT, CDR2 FQNNGV. The DNA for the CDR3 is TGTGCCAGCAGCTTAGGTTCGGGGTATCGGAGCACCGGGGAGCTGTTTTTT. It codes for CASSLGSGYRSTGELFF. The complete variable domain, with remaining parts taken from reference TRBV11-2 and TRBJ2-2, reads EAGVAQSPRYKIIEKRQSVAFWCNPISGHATLYWYQQILGQGPKLLIQFQNNGVVDDSQLPKDRFSAERLKGVDSTLKIQPAKLEDSAVYLCASSLGSGYRSTGELFFGEGSRLTVL.

This clonotype has only one observation. The chain carries TRBV12-3 or TRBV12-4 and TRBJ2-7; 12 bases agree with TRBD2. The CDR3 loop spans 15 amino acids. V shed 9 bases and J 6 bases; nucleotides not matched to a gene: 12. DNA for the CDR3: TGTGCCAGTAGACCTAGCGGGAGGGTTTTCTTCGAGCAGTACTTC. Amino acids: CASRPSGRVFFEQYF.

The rearrangement links TRBV7-9 to TRBJ1-5; 7 bases match TRBD1. Germline-derived CDR1 and CDR2 are SEHNR and FQNEAQ (reference sequence). The J segment lost 6 bases and the V segment lost 1 base, leaving 12 bases of the junction unmatched. The CDR3 sequence is 17 residues long. The CDR3, as DNA: TGTGCCAGCAGCTTAGGGGACGACAGGGTGGCAGTTCAGCCCCAGCATTTT. Its translation is CASSLGDDRVAVQPQHF.

As concerns this clonotype: Relative to the germline gene, one junction end is altered; a read error may explain this. The gene calls are TRBV12-5 and TRBJ2-1; 11 bases are shared with TRBD2. CDR1 is LGHNT, CDR2 FRNRAP, per germline. The CDR3 runs 16 residues. CDR3 residues: CASGFPGTSGYNEEFF. The CDR3, as DNA: TGTGCTAGTGGTTTCCCTGGGACTAGCGGTTACAATGAGGAGTTCTTC.

The sample holds many counts of this clonotype. This chain joins TRBV4-3 and TRBJ2-5, with D unclear. Germline values: CDR1 LGHNA, CDR2 YSLEER. Trimming left V 1 base short and J 4 bases short, with 10 bases between. The CDR3 has 14 amino acids. The CDR3 DNA follows: TGCGCCAGCAGCCAAGGAGGAGCCGGAGAGACCCAGTACTTC. Protein: CASSQGGAGETQYF.